These 32 T cell receptor beta chains were sequenced from one sample in a study of blood T cell repertoires in COVID-19. This table comes from immunoSEQ multiplex PCR, and its TCRdb copy is limited to in-frame clones, with some not included. The table shows around 200,000 clones, with 65% to 90% occurring only once. Sequences were obtained from peripheral blood. The receptor set was obtained from a man over 45 with acute or convalescent COVID-19.

The chain links TRBV5-6 to TRBJ1-5; D may be TRBD1 (6 bases). V lost 3 bases, J lost 3 bases, and 16 bases lay in between. The germline gives CDR1 SGHDT, CDR2 YYEEEE. The CDR3 spans 16 residues. This CDR3 reads CASSSVKGVVNQPQHF. As DNA, the CDR3 is TGTGCCAGCAGCTCGGTAAAGGGGGTGGTCAATCAGCCCCAGCATTTT.

V and J are TRBV5-6 and TRBJ1-2, with a weak D call TRBD1 (6 bases). Germline V gene sequence: CDR1 SGHDT, CDR2 YYEEEE. V lost 4 bases and J 2 bases, leaving 9 bases between the germline ends. CDR3 size: 13 residues. The CDR3 DNA reads TGTGCCAGCAGCCAGGGGCGCAACTATGGCTACACCTTC. Translation: CASSQGRNYGYTF.

The chain combines TRBV21-1 with TRBJ2-1; whether TRBD2, the table's D call, matches the DNA was not checked. TRBV21-1 constitutes a pseudogene. The CDR3 has 18 amino acids. The CDR3 reads CASSKRRFSGGLYNEQFF. In nucleotides, the CDR3 is TGTGCCAGCAGCAAACGCCGATTTAGCGGGGGCCTTTACAATGAGCAGTTCTTC.

This chain uses TRBV28 with TRBJ1-2; TRBD1 agrees at 8 bases. This CDR3 has 14 residues. J was trimmed by 6 bases and V by 2 bases; bases with no gene match: 5. CDR1 and CDR2 (germline): MDHEN, SYDVKM. Here the CDR3 reads CASSLGRGRDGYTF. CDR3 DNA: TGTGCCAGCAGTTTAGGCAGGGGGCGGGATGGCTACACCTTC.

With respect to this clone: One junction end disagrees with the germline gene, perhaps due to a read error. At the DNA level, this CDR3 is encoded by other sequences in the same sample as well. This chain uses TRBV7-2 with TRBJ2-2; a weak D match, TRBD2 (6 bases). Germline CDR1 and CDR2: SGHTA and FQGNSA. The CDR3 has 14 amino acids. The CDR3 reads CASSLGRQNGELFF. The CDR3 bases are TGCGCCAGCAGCCTCGGGAGACAAAACGGGGAGCTGTTTTTT.

V usage is TRBV5-6 and J usage is TRBJ2-3; D may be TRBD1 (5 bases). Trimming took off 3 bases at V and 6 bases at J, with 14 bases between the two ends. The CDR3 runs 14 residues. Germline V gene sequence: CDR1 SGHDT, CDR2 YYEEEE. CDR3 nucleotides: TGTGCCAGCAGCTACAGGCCCCTTGGGGATACGCAGTATTTT. Translated, it gives CASSYRPLGDTQYF.

CDR3 sequence reads: CASSPGQGPEKLFF. CDR3 DNA: TGTGCCAGCTCGCCGGGACAGGGGCCTGAAAAACTGTTTTTT. The chain has TRBV18 and TRBJ1-4, with 10 positions matching TRBD1. Germline CDR1 KGHSH, CDR2 LQKENI. The CDR3 has 14 amino acids. Trimming took 6 bases from V and 7 from J; bases not matched to a gene: 5.

The CDR3 nucleotides are TGTGCCAGCAGTGAGAAGGGGCAGAGGAGCTCCTATAATTCACCCCTCCACTTT. Its protein is CASSEKGQRSSYNSPLHF. The J gene is TRBJ1-6, the V gene TRBV9; D may be TRBD1 (5 bases). The germline V gene has CDR1 SGDLS and CDR2 YYNGEE. V was trimmed by 5 bases and J by 0 bases, leaving 18 bases between them. The CDR3 loop spans 18 amino acids.

The gene calls are TRBV11-2 and TRBJ2-3, with TRBD1 identical over 8 bases. Germline CDR1 is SGHAT and CDR2 is FQNNGV. This CDR3 spans 14 amino acids. V gave up 3 bases and J gave up 4 bases; unmatched junction bases: 3. CDR3: CASSFQTGADTQYF. DNA for the CDR3: TGTGCCAGCAGCTTTCAGACAGGGGCAGATACGCAGTATTTT.

The chain's CDR3 is CASSLGGTANTEAFF. The CDR3 DNA reads TGTGCCAGCAGCTTAGGGGGGACAGCGAACACTGAAGCTTTCTTT. The chain recombines TRBV11-1 with TRBJ1-1; TRBD1 agrees at 7 bases. V shed 1 base, J shed 1 base, and the junction held 3 bases outside the gene matches. The CDR3 is 15 amino acids. Germline CDR1 and CDR2: SGHAT and FQDESV (reference sequence). Using reference TRBV11-1 and TRBJ1-1 for the parts outside the CDR3, the full variable domain is EAEVAQSPRYKITEKSQAVAFWCDPISGHATLYWYRQILGQGPELLVQFQDESVVDDSQLPKDRFSAERLKGVDSTLKIQPAELGDSAMYLCASSLGGTANTEAFFGQGTRLTVV.

This chain connects TRBV7-9 to TRBJ2-7; TRBD1 aligns across 7 bases. V lost 7 bases, J lost 4 bases, and 10 bases stayed unmatched. Per the germline V gene, CDR1 is SEHNR and CDR2 is FQNEAQ (reference sequence). The CDR3 is made up of 14 amino acids. The CDR3 nucleotides read TGTGCCAGCATCCCCCTGGGGGACAGTTACGAGCAGTACTTC. This codes for CASIPLGDSYEQYF.

This chain uses TRBV19 with TRBJ1-1, with D perhaps TRBD1 (6 bases). Trimming removed 4 bases from V and 2 bases from J, with 14 bases in between. Germline assignment: CDR1 LNHDA and CDR2 SQIVND (reference sequence). The CDR3 has 15 residues. The CDR3 DNA reads as TGTGCCAGTAGTAGACAGGCCAGGGGAAACACTGAAGCTTTCTTT. Protein product: CASSRQARGNTEAFF.

The chain joins TRBV5-1 to TRBJ1-6, with 7 bases matching TRBD1. This CDR3 spans 15 amino acids. Germline CDR1 reads SGHRS; CDR2 reads YFSETQ. Unmatched junction bases numbered 9, after V lost 5 bases and J lost 7 bases. For the CDR3, the DNA is TGCGCCAGCAGTTCTATCCCGGGACAGAATTCACCCCTCCACTTT. This gives the protein CASSSIPGQNSPLHF.

This clone occurred a few times. The V call is TRBV7-2, the J call TRBJ1-2, with 9 bases lining up with TRBD1. The J segment lost 2 bases and the V segment lost 3 bases, leaving 1 base of the junction unmatched. Per germline, CDR1 SGHTA and CDR2 FQGNSA. CDR3 length equals 14 residues. CDR3 nucleotides: TGTGCCAGCAGCTTCGGACAGGGGAACTATGGCTACACCTTC. It specifies CASSFGQGNYGYTF. Full variable domain (rest looked up from reference TRBV7-2 and TRBJ1-2): GAGVSQSPSNKVTEKGKDVELRCDPISGHTALYWYRQSLGQGLEFLIYFQGNSAPDKSGLPSDRFSAERTGGSVSTLTIQRTQQEDSAVYLCASSFGQGNYGYTFGSGTRLTVV.

CDR3 protein: CASSPRSNEKLFF. The CDR3 coding sequence is TGTGCCAGCAGTCCGAGAAGCAATGAAAAACTGTTTTTT. The rearrangement uses TRBV27 and TRBJ1-4; no definite D call. The length of the CDR3 is 13 residues. Germline V gene data show CDR1 as MNHEY and CDR2 as SMNVEV (reference sequence). V was trimmed by 5 bases and J by 5 bases, leaving 9 bases between them. The entire variable domain, with the rest obtained from reference TRBV27 and TRBJ1-4, is as follows: EAQVTQNPRYLITVTGKKLTVTCSQNMNHEYMSWYRQDPGLGLRQIYYSMNVEVTDKGDVPEGYKVSRKEKRNFPLILESPSPNQTSLYFCASSPRSNEKLFFGSGTQLSVL.

This chain joins TRBV5-1 and TRBJ1-4; TRBD1 agrees at 8 bases. The V gene end was trimmed by 3 bases and the J gene end by 4 bases; junction bases not matched to a gene: 2. CDR1 is SGHRS and CDR2 is YFSETQ in the germline V gene. The CDR3 contains 14 residues. The CDR3: CASSWTGFNEKLFF. The CDR3 nucleotides read TGCGCCAGCAGCTGGACAGGGTTTAATGAAAAACTGTTTTTT.

In this sample, this clone turned up once. The chain is built from TRBV9 and TRBJ2-2, with D possibly matching TRBD1 (5 bases). Germline V gene data show CDR1 as SGDLS and CDR2 as YYNGEE. Deletions cut 0 bases from V and 5 bases from J, with 11 bases between. The CDR3 covers 15 residues. The CDR3 nucleotides are TGTGCCAGCAGCGTAGGGCAGGGTGGGACCGGGGAGCTGTTTTTT. It codes for CASSVGQGGTGELFF.

V gene TRBV5-1 combines with J gene TRBJ1-1; 9 nucleotides align to TRBD1. Trimming took 4 bases from V and 0 from J; bases not matched to a gene: 4. In germline, CDR1 is SGHRS, CDR2 YFSETQ. The CDR3 is made up of 15 amino acids. CDR3: CASSPRQGVNTEAFF. In DNA, the CDR3 is TGCGCCAGCAGCCCCAGACAGGGGGTGAACACTGAAGCTTTCTTT. The full variable domain, completed using reference TRBV5-1 and TRBJ1-1, is KAGVTQTPRYLIKTRGQQVTLSCSPISGHRSVSWYQQTPGQGLQFLFEYFSETQRNKGNFPGRFSGRQFSNSRSEMNVSTLELGDSALYLCASSPRQGVNTEAFFGQGTRLTVV.

This clone was seen a single time. The rearrangement uses TRBV14 and TRBJ1-2; perhaps TRBD1 as D (6 bases). This CDR3 comprises 15 residues. The V gene's germline CDR1 is SGHDN and CDR2 FVKESK. Deletions cut 1 base from V and 4 bases from J, with 13 bases between. CDR3 DNA sequence: TGTGCCAGCAGCCAAGCAGGGGCTGGAGGCTATGGCTACACCTTC. It encodes CASSQAGAGGYGYTF.

V gene TRBV19 combines with J gene TRBJ1-2, with D unresolved. CDR1 LNHDA and CDR2 SQIVND come from the germline V gene (reference sequence). Deletions cut 7 bases from V and 2 bases from J, with 11 bases between. This CDR3 is built from 13 residues. CDR3 amino acids: CASNQQKNYGYTF. CDR3 in DNA: TGTGCCAGTAACCAACAGAAAAACTATGGCTACACCTTC.

This clone was observed once. The V and J genes are TRBV5-4 and TRBJ2-7; D gene unclear. Germline V lookup: CDR1 SGHNT, CDR2 YYREEE (reference sequence). Trimming pared 2 bases from V and 2 bases from J, leaving 11 bases between. The CDR3 covers 14 residues. CDR3 sequence reads: CASSFATSPYEQYF. The CDR3 DNA reads TGTGCCAGCAGCTTTGCGACTTCACCCTACGAGCAGTACTTC.

The V and J genes are TRBV2 and TRBJ2-3; 9 bases match TRBD1. J was trimmed by 4 bases and V by 4 bases; bases with no gene match: 3. The germline gives CDR1 SNHLY, CDR2 FYNNEI. The CDR3 is made up of 14 amino acids. The CDR3 DNA sequence: TGTGCCAGCAGTGCAACAGGGGGCGCAGATACGCAGTATTTT. Its protein product is CASSATGGADTQYF.

The V and J genes are TRBV7-9 and TRBJ2-4; D is possibly TRBD2 (5 bases). Trimming left V 0 bases short and J 1 base short, with 10 bases between. Looked up from germline, CDR1 is SEHNR and CDR2 is FQNEAQ (reference sequence). The CDR3 consists of 16 residues. The CDR3: CASSLAERVAKNIQYF. In DNA, the CDR3 is TGTGCCAGCAGCTTAGCGGAGAGGGTGGCCAAAAACATTCAGTACTTC.

The chain has TRBV18 and TRBJ2-3; TRBD2 aligns across 9 bases. V gave up 3 bases and J gave up 3 bases; unmatched junction bases: 7. The CDR3 is 16 residues long. CDR1 and CDR2 (germline): KGHSH, LQKENI. This chain's CDR3 is CASSPILAGETDTQYF. Written as DNA, the CDR3 is TGTGCCAGCTCACCTATACTAGCGGGTGAGACAGATACGCAGTATTTT.

The genes are TRBV29-1 and TRBJ1-2, with 7 positions matching TRBD1. The CDR3 length is 12 residues. V lost 7 bases and J lost 8; bases outside the gene matches: 10. Germline V gene lookup returns CDR1 SQVTM and CDR2 ANQGSEA. CDR3 region: CSARGRPGGYTF. Written as DNA, the CDR3 is TGCAGCGCAAGGGGGCGCCCCGGCGGCTACACCTTC.

This chain connects TRBV7-8 to TRBJ1-3, with TRBD1 identical over 10 bases. V lost 5 bases, J lost 2 bases, and 9 bases stayed unmatched. This CDR3 contains 17 residues. CDR1 and CDR2 (germline): SGHVS, FQNEAQ. The CDR3 reads CASSVRTGGATGNTIYF. In DNA form, the CDR3 reads TGTGCCAGCAGCGTACGGACAGGGGGTGCTACTGGAAACACCATATATTTT.

This chain joins TRBV5-1 and TRBJ2-2, with 8 positions matching TRBD1. Germline CDR1 SGHRS, CDR2 YFSETQ. Trimming took 4 bases from V and 2 from J; bases not matched to a gene: 13. This CDR3 spans 18 amino acids. This CDR3 is CASSQTYRTGSNTGELFF. As DNA, the CDR3 is TGCGCCAGCAGCCAAACCTACCGGACAGGGTCTAACACCGGGGAGCTGTTTTTT.

This clone was recorded once. This chain joins TRBV18 and TRBJ1-1; 7 nucleotides agree with TRBD1. Trimming at V came to 3 bases and at J to 6 bases, leaving 7 bases not matched to a gene. The CDR3 length is 14 residues. Germline V gene sequence: CDR1 KGHSH, CDR2 LQKENI. This CDR3 reads CASSPQTGDSEAFF. The CDR3 nucleotides read TGTGCCAGCTCACCTCAAACAGGGGACTCTGAAGCTTTCTTT. Looking up the rest from reference TRBV18 and TRBJ1-1 gives the full variable domain: NAGVMQNPRHLVRRRGQEARLRCSPMKGHSHVYWYRQLPEEGLKFMVYLQKENIIDESGMPKERFSAEFPKEGPSILRIQQVVRGDSAAYFCASSPQTGDSEAFFGQGTRLTVV.

The chain joins TRBV11-3 to TRBJ2-2; possible D gene TRBD1, 6 bases. Per germline, CDR1 SGHNT and CDR2 YENEEA. This CDR3 has 15 amino acids. The V end was cut by 5 bases, the J end by 4 bases, with 14 bases between. The CDR3 is CASSLGAGGTGELFF. CDR3 DNA: TGTGCCAGCAGCCTGGGGGCTGGAGGCACCGGGGAGCTGTTTTTT.

In this sample, this clone turned up a few times. The V and J genes are TRBV4-1 and TRBJ1-5, with no clear D. Looked up from germline, CDR1 is MGHRA and CDR2 is YSYEKL. Trimming removed 0 bases from V and 0 bases from J, with 12 bases in between. This CDR3 is 17 amino acids long. CDR3: CASSQDGNSYSNQPQHF. The CDR3 nucleotides read TGCGCCAGCAGCCAAGACGGTAACAGCTATAGCAATCAGCCCCAGCATTTT.

This chain connects TRBV18 to TRBJ1-1; D is unclear. The V end was cut by 0 bases, the J end by 0 bases, with 5 bases between. This CDR3 is built from 14 residues. Germline CDR1 KGHSH, CDR2 LQKENI. The CDR3 protein is CASSPPAMNTEAFF. CDR3 sequence (DNA): TGTGCCAGCTCACCACCAGCTATGAACACTGAAGCTTTCTTT.

V gene TRBV7-2 combines with J gene TRBJ1-4; D is possibly TRBD1 (5 bases). The germline V gene encodes CDR1 SGHTA and CDR2 FQGNSA. The CDR3 is 15 amino acids. The V end was cut by 3 bases, the J end by 1 base, with 9 bases between. The CDR3 region has the DNA TGTGCCAGCAGCTTCGGGGGTGGAACTAATGAAAAACTGTTTTTT. Residues: CASSFGGGTNEKLFF.